Listed below are T cell receptor beta chains from one sample, sequenced in a study of T-cell memory formation after mild COVID-19. TCRdb re-derived calls from the 5' RACE reads in MiXCR, one entry per CDR3 protein. The sample lists 550,000 to 700,000 distinct CDR3 sequences, 17% occurring once. The sample was PBMCs or a T cell subset sorted from them (not recorded which). The receptors were gathered from an adult woman who had mild COVID-19 (a few samples of this study predate the infection). Cell type and time point are not known. Each CDR3 is given without its conserved first and last residue.

length: 9; V: TRBV5-1; J: TRBJ2-1; CDR3: ASSGGSLQF
length: 13; V: TRBV7-9; J: TRBJ2-1; CDR3: ASSLAGQGASGQF
length: 11; V: TRBV7-3; J: TRBJ2-7; CDR3: ASSFSSGTEQY
length: 13; V: TRBV12-3/TRBV12-4; J: TRBJ2-3; CDR3: ASSFEGSRGNTQY
length: 16; V: TRBV5-5; J: TRBJ2-1; CDR3: ASSLVGVGPSSYNEQF
length: 12; V: TRBV7-2; J: TRBJ2-3; CDR3: ASSSKGGPDTQY
length: 15; V: TRBV27; J: TRBJ2-7; CDR3: ASSLYPLRGRSYEQY
length: 12; V: TRBV6-2/TRBV6-3; J: TRBJ2-7; CDR3: ATSIKGRSYEQY
length: 12; V: TRBV11-2; J: TRBJ2-7; CDR3: ASSPGTGRYEQY
length: 12; V: TRBV10-3; J: TRBJ2-5; CDR3: AISEVQGKETQY
length: 14; V: TRBV4-2; J: TRBJ2-7; CDR3: ASSQAARDRAYEQY
length: 12; V: TRBV7-9; J: TRBJ2-3; CDR3: ASSHREAPDTQY
length: 8; V: TRBV2; J: TRBJ2-7; CDR3: ASSVDQQY
length: 13; V: TRBV28; J: TRBJ1-3; CDR3: ASSSPTHRGNTIY
length: 13; V: TRBV7-9; J: TRBJ1-5; CDR3: ASSFSGGFNQPQH
length: 12; V: TRBV5-4; J: TRBJ2-5; CDR3: ASSRVGGTETQY
length: 12; V: TRBV30; J: TRBJ1-1; CDR3: AWRPAGLNTEAF
length: 13; V: TRBV24-1; J: TRBJ1-5; CDR3: ATSQDRDRNQPQH
length: 13; V: TRBV6-5; J: TRBJ2-6; CDR3: ASSYGASGANVLT
length: 16; V: TRBV18; J: TRBJ2-3; CDR3: ASSPEGLAGGLTDTQY
length: 13; V: TRBV28; J: TRBJ2-3; CDR3: ASSFTDRGRDTQY
length: 13; V: TRBV4-2; J: TRBJ1-4; CDR3: ASSPGNARGEKLF
length: 14; V: TRBV5-4; J: TRBJ2-4; CDR3: ASSLAGGIAKNIQY
length: 12; V: TRBV6-5; J: TRBJ1-6; CDR3: ASSLSGVNSPLH
length: 12; V: TRBV6-2/TRBV6-3; J: TRBJ2-7; CDR3: ASRGQRPPYEQY
length: 11; V: TRBV7-2; J: TRBJ2-1; CDR3: ASSWTSYNEQF
length: 12; V: TRBV9; J: TRBJ1-5; CDR3: ASSVEGKSQPQH
length: 11; V: TRBV12-3/TRBV12-4; J: TRBJ1-5; CDR3: ASSLAQDQPQH
length: 13; V: TRBV2; J: TRBJ2-7; CDR3: ASSVYSVGSYEQY
length: 16; V: TRBV7-3; J: TRBJ2-6; CDR3: ASSLKVGGRTGANVLT
length: 13; V: TRBV5-1; J: TRBJ2-7; CDR3: ASSLDGTLSYEQY
length: 11; V: TRBV5-1; J: TRBJ2-3; CDR3: ASRGSWTDTQY
length: 13; V: TRBV24-1; J: TRBJ1-1; CDR3: ATSDGQGMNTEAF
length: 16; V: TRBV4-1; J: TRBJ2-4; CDR3: ASSQDIGGAEAKNIQY
length: 13; V: TRBV18; J: TRBJ2-2; CDR3: ASSPRRANTGELF
length: 14; V: TRBV12-3/TRBV12-4; J: TRBJ2-7; CDR3: ASSLAERTGGHEQY
length: 16; V: TRBV6-5; J: TRBJ1-3; CDR3: ASSYLPLQAGSGNTIY
length: 14; V: TRBV12-3/TRBV12-4; J: TRBJ2-7; CDR3: ASTLSSGMGLGEQY
length: 12; V: TRBV12-3/TRBV12-4; J: TRBJ1-3; CDR3: ASSPDGLANTIY
length: 13; V: TRBV5-1; J: TRBJ2-3; CDR3: ASSKAGTATDTQY
length: 10; V: TRBV10-3; J: TRBJ2-5; CDR3: AISQNEETQY
length: 15; V: TRBV3-1; J: TRBJ2-2; CDR3: ASSQDYSGLSAGELF
length: 10; V: TRBV2; J: TRBJ2-7; CDR3: ASQREDSEQY
length: 16; V: TRBV7-6; J: TRBJ1-5; CDR3: ASSPLSGQDMPNQPQH
length: 11; V: TRBV15; J: TRBJ2-3; CDR3: ATSLRAADPQY
length: 13; V: TRBV28; J: TRBJ2-5; CDR3: ASSFIGGRKETQY
length: 13; V: TRBV5-1; J: TRBJ2-7; CDR3: ASSLERDRDYEQY
length: 13; V: TRBV7-9; J: TRBJ2-1; CDR3: ASSQPDRRNNEQF
length: 13; V: TRBV5-5; J: TRBJ1-6; CDR3: ASSFGPLLNSPLH